These 27 T cell receptor beta chains were all obtained from the same sample, sequenced in a study of beta chain features in type 1 diabetes. Expressed TCRB transcripts were sequenced because the entire RNA isolate underwent reverse transcription. Profiling relied on immunoSEQ multiplex PCR, and the TCRdb table lists in-frame clones only, not all of them. The profile shows 200,000 to 250,000 clones, about 26% of them singletons. The specimen sequenced was central memory CD4+ T cells from blood. The receptor set was obtained from a man aged 30 to 45 in good health.

V is TRBV9 and J is TRBJ2-1, with no clear D. Germline loops: CDR1 SGDLS, CDR2 YYNGEE. Trimming stripped 4 bases from V and 8 bases from J, with 13 bases between. The CDR3 has 13 amino acids. The CDR3 sequence: CASSPQTNHEQFF. The CDR3 DNA reads TGTGCCAGCAGCCCCCAGACGAACCATGAGCAGTTCTTC.

As to this clone: Relative to the germline gene, one junction end is altered; a read error may explain this. J is TRBJ1-2 and V is TRBV20-1; D ambiguous. The CDR3 is 10 amino acids. Germline CDR1 reads DFQATT; CDR2 reads SNEGSKA (reference sequence). Here the CDR3 DNA reads TGCAGTCCTAAGGGTTATGACTACACCTTC. Protein sequence: CSPKGYDYTF.

J is TRBJ2-7 and V is TRBV6-6; 8 bases are shared with TRBD1. Unmatched junction bases numbered 5, after V lost 6 bases and J lost 1 base. Germline assignment: CDR1 MNHNY and CDR2 SVGAGI (reference sequence). This CDR3 has 14 residues. Here the CDR3 reads CASRGTGRSYEQYF. The CDR3 DNA sequence: TGTGCCAGCAGGGGGACAGGTCGTTCCTACGAGCAGTACTTC.

V gene TRBV11-2 combines with J gene TRBJ2-5, with 7 bases fitting TRBD2. CDR3 length equals 16 residues. CDR1 and CDR2 from the germline V gene are SGHAT and FQNNGV. The V gene end was trimmed by 2 bases and the J gene end by 5 bases; junction bases not matched to a gene: 11. This chain's CDR3 is CASSLRAGRSWETQYF. The CDR3 region has the DNA TGTGCCAGCAGCTTACGAGCGGGACGCAGTTGGGAGACCCAGTACTTC.

The rearrangement uses TRBV18 and TRBJ1-1, with TRBD1 matching over 8 bases. The CDR3 is 14 amino acids. CDR1 KGHSH and CDR2 LQKENI come from the germline V gene. J was trimmed by 4 bases and V by 4 bases; bases with no gene match: 5. Here the CDR3 reads CASSQTGETTEAFF. The CDR3 bases are TGTGCCAGCTCACAGACAGGGGAGACCACTGAAGCTTTCTTT.

The chain recombines TRBV4-2 with TRBJ2-5, with D hard to call. Germline V lookup: CDR1 LGHNA, CDR2 YNFKEQ. Trimming took off 4 bases at V and 0 bases at J, with 12 bases between the two ends. The CDR3 loop spans 15 amino acids. The CDR3 DNA is TGTGCCAGCAGCCCCCAGACCTCGTACCAAGAGACCCAGTACTTC. Amino acid sequence: CASSPQTSYQETQYF.

The chain couples TRBV5-6 to TRBJ2-7; D remains ambiguous. This CDR3 has 12 residues. Looked up from germline, CDR1 is SGHDT and CDR2 is YYEEEE. V gave up 5 bases and J gave up 3 bases, with 9 bases separating them. The CDR3 region is CASSSPLYEQYF. Here the CDR3 DNA reads TGTGCCAGCAGTTCCCCCCTCTACGAGCAGTACTTC.

This clone was counted a few times. The genes are TRBV5-1 and TRBJ2-1, with 7 bases fitting TRBD1. J was trimmed by 1 base and V by 4 bases; bases with no gene match: 5. The CDR3 extends over 15 amino acids. CDR1 is SGHRS and CDR2 is YFSETQ in the germline V gene. CDR3 protein: CASSRTGESYNEQFF. DNA for the CDR3: TGCGCCAGCAGCCGGACAGGAGAGTCCTACAATGAGCAGTTCTTC.

There are a few counts of this clone. The chain uses TRBV5-6 and TRBJ2-1; D gene ambiguous. The CDR3 length is 17 residues. The germline V and J ends were trimmed by 0 bases and 5 bases, with 18 bases remaining between them. Germline V gene sequence: CDR1 SGHDT, CDR2 YYEEEE. The CDR3 protein is CASSLVAARADNNEQFF. In nucleotides, the CDR3 is TGTGCCAGCAGCTTGGTGGCAGCCCGTGCAGATAACAATGAGCAGTTCTTC.

CDR3 coding DNA: TGTGCCAGCAGCCTAGGGGAGGTCTATGGCTACACCTTC. Translated, it gives CASSLGEVYGYTF. The chain employs TRBV7-9 and TRBJ1-2; weak D call: TRBD1 (5 bases). This CDR3 is built from 13 residues. Deletions cut 5 bases from V and 4 bases from J, with 11 bases between. Germline values: CDR1 SEHNR, CDR2 FQNEAQ (reference sequence).

This sequence joins TRBV7-7 and TRBJ2-1, with D tentatively TRBD1 or TRBD2 (5 bases each). The length of the CDR3 is 14 residues. Germline values: CDR1 SSHAT, CDR2 FNYEAQ (reference sequence). The V and J ends lost 1 base and 9 bases respectively, with 13 bases between them. The CDR3 is CASSLGDQAGEQFF. In DNA form, the CDR3 reads TGTGCCAGCAGCTTAGGGGACCAGGCCGGTGAGCAGTTCTTC.

The chain carries TRBV7-2 and TRBJ2-1; D not resolved. Germline CDR1 reads SGHTA; CDR2 reads FQGNSA. This CDR3 has 14 residues. Trimming left V 1 base short and J 4 bases short, with 8 bases between. CDR3 DNA: TGTGCCAGCAGCTTAGGGCTAGAGTACAATGAGCAGTTCTTC. This gives the protein CASSLGLEYNEQFF.

This clone was observed many times. The genes are TRBV2 and TRBJ2-2, with D hard to call. In germline, CDR1 is SNHLY, CDR2 FYNNEI. This CDR3 has 12 amino acids. Trimming left V 8 bases short and J 4 bases short, with 8 bases between. The CDR3 nucleotides read TGTGCCAGCGGTCCAGGCACCGGGGAGCTGTTTTTT. Translating gives CASGPGTGELFF.

CDR3 loop: CASTRGLAGLETQYF. The CDR3 DNA follows: TGTGCCAGCACCCGGGGACTAGCGGGATTAGAGACCCAGTACTTC. J is TRBJ2-5 and V is TRBV25-1; 13 nucleotides align to TRBD2. After removal of 7 bases from V and 4 bases from J, the junction contained 6 bases not matched to a gene. This CDR3 has 15 amino acids. The germline CDR1 and CDR2 sequences are MGHDK and SYGVNS. The whole variable domain, remainder taken from reference TRBV25-1 and TRBJ2-5, is EADIYQTPRYLVIGTGKKITLECSQTMGHDKMYWYQQDPGMELHLIHYSYGVNSTEKGDLSSESTVSRIRTEHFPLTLESARPSHTSQYLCASTRGLAGLETQYFGPGTRLLVL.

This clone was detected only a few times. This chain connects TRBV11-2 to TRBJ2-1; D not resolved. The CDR3 has 11 amino acids. CDR1 is SGHAT, CDR2 FQNNGV, per germline. The V end lost 4 bases, the J end lost 14 bases, and 12 bases lay between the germline ends. CDR3 protein: CASSSILQEFF. Written as DNA, the CDR3 is TGTGCCAGCAGCTCAATCCTCCAGGAGTTCTTC.

This clone was observed once. The chain uses TRBV4-3 and TRBJ1-3; no reliable D call. The CDR3 consists of 19 residues. Germline V gene data show CDR1 as LGHNA and CDR2 as YSLEER. V lost 0 bases and J 2 bases, leaving 20 bases between the germline ends. This chain's CDR3 is CASSQDRGLGSRAGNTIYF. CDR3 nucleotide sequence: TGCGCCAGCAGCCAAGATCGCGGCCTGGGGTCAAGAGCTGGAAACACCATATATTTT.

The chain couples TRBV30 to TRBJ2-1; D may be TRBD2 (7 bases). Trimming cost V 4 bases and J 10 bases, with 14 bases left between them. CDR1 and CDR2 (germline): GTSNPN, SVGIG (reference sequence). CDR3 length: 12 amino acids. The CDR3 reads CAWNGGAREQFF. The CDR3 DNA follows: TGTGCCTGGAATGGGGGGGCGAGGGAGCAGTTCTTC.

Only a few counts were recorded for this clone. The rearrangement joins TRBV13 to TRBJ2-5; possibly TRBD2 for D (6 bases). CDR1 is PRHDT, CDR2 FYEKMQ, per germline (reference sequence). V lost 3 bases and J lost 2, with 10 bases in between. The CDR3 covers 14 residues. The chain's CDR3 is CASSLAGPQETQYF. As DNA, the CDR3 is TGTGCCAGCAGCTTGGCGGGACCACAAGAGACCCAGTACTTC.

This clone was found a few times. V usage is TRBV28 and J usage is TRBJ2-4; D call uncertain. V lost 3 bases and J 8 bases, leaving 8 bases between the germline ends. Germline CDR1 and CDR2: MDHEN and SYDVKM. The CDR3 totals 12 residues. CDR3 amino acids: CASSFPRDIQYF. The CDR3 DNA reads TGTGCCAGCAGTTTCCCCCGGGACATTCAGTACTTC.

Here the CDR3 reads CASSLDKGGEQYF. Here the CDR3 DNA reads TGTGCCAGCAGCTTAGATAAGGGCGGCGAGCAGTACTTC. This sequence joins TRBV7-9 and TRBJ2-7, with D hard to call. The V and J ends lost 1 base and 6 bases respectively, with 10 bases between them. The CDR3 extends over 13 amino acids. The germline gives CDR1 SEHNR, CDR2 FQNEAQ (reference sequence).

In its sample, this clone was seen a few times. The J gene is TRBJ2-1, the V gene TRBV15; D could derive from TRBD1 or TRBD2 (5 bases each). In germline, CDR1 is LNHNV, CDR2 YYDKDF (reference sequence). With 4 bases removed from V and 4 bases from J, the gap between germline ends came to 14 bases. The CDR3 is made up of 15 amino acids. This chain's CDR3 is CATSTGTQPYNEQFF. The CDR3 nucleotides are TGTGCCACCAGCACCGGGACGCAACCGTACAATGAGCAGTTCTTC.

This chain joins TRBV30 and TRBJ1-1; D uncertain. The germline gives CDR1 GTSNPN, CDR2 SVGIG (reference sequence). This CDR3 has 13 amino acids. The V end was cut by 0 bases, the J end by 0 bases, with 5 bases between. The CDR3 DNA sequence: TGTGCCTGGAGTGTTGACTTGAACACTGAAGCTTTCTTT. Its translation is CAWSVDLNTEAFF.

This clone was counted only a few times. CDR3 DNA: TGTGCCACCGCTTGGGGAGCGGGAGGGCCAACAGATACGCAGTATTTT. Protein product: CATAWGAGGPTDTQYF. The chain carries TRBV15 and TRBJ2-3; 10 bases agree with TRBD2. The V gene end was trimmed by 8 bases and the J gene end by 3 bases; junction bases not matched to a gene: 11. CDR1 LNHNV and CDR2 YYDKDF come from the germline V gene (reference sequence). The CDR3 spans 16 residues.

The rearrangement joins TRBV7-7 to TRBJ2-5; weak D call: TRBD1 (7 bases). Germline V CDR1 and CDR2: SSHAT, FNYEAQ (reference sequence). The CDR3 is made up of 14 amino acids. V was shortened by 1 base and J by 5 bases, with 11 bases between the two germline ends. The CDR3 region is CASSLVPGGETQYF. In DNA form, the CDR3 reads TGTGCCAGCAGCTTAGTCCCAGGGGGGGAGACCCAGTACTTC.

The chain has TRBV13 and TRBJ2-3; 8 bases line up with TRBD2. Germline-derived CDR1 and CDR2 are PRHDT and FYEKMQ (reference sequence). The CDR3 length is 15 residues. The V and J ends lost 10 bases and 2 bases, in that order; junction bases with no gene match: 11. CDR3 bases: TGTGCCACCACCCGCGGGGGGCGATACACAGATACGCAGTATTTT. Encoded protein: CATTRGGRYTDTQYF.

This clone has more than one count but fewer than ten. J is TRBJ1-4 and V is TRBV15; TRBD1 matches at 8 bases. V trimming: 1 base; J trimming: 11 bases; junction bases outside the gene matches: 12. Germline V gives CDR1 LNHNV, CDR2 YYDKDF (reference sequence). This CDR3 region has 16 residues. In DNA form, the CDR3 reads TGTGCCACCAGCAGAGGACAGGGGCAAGGTAACGGGAAACTGTTTTTT. This gives the protein CATSRGQGQGNGKLFF.

The genes are TRBV6-5 and TRBJ1-1; 7 bases fit TRBD1. Trimming removed 4 bases from V and 1 base from J; junction bases left unmatched: 6. This CDR3 is 15 amino acids long. Germline CDR1 MNHEY, CDR2 SVGAGI. The CDR3 region has the DNA TGTGCCAGCAGTTCCCGGGACAGTAAGAACACTGAAGCTTTCTTT. It codes for CASSSRDSKNTEAFF.